This T cell receptor (beta chain) emerged from a study of blood T cells in healthy people across ages. Findings and limits, study-wide: TCR beta diversity per million T cells fell roughly linearly with age.

Germline V gene data show CDR1 as MNHNY and CDR2 as SVGAGI (reference sequence). Trimming at V came to 5 bases and at J to 6 bases, leaving 5 bases not matched to a gene. This CDR3 region has 15 residues. As for this clonotype: The antigen is not known.

With a J-beta primer mix and a sample-barcoded 5' primer, a second PCR ran 7 to 11 cycles. TCRdb processed the 5' RACE reads anew with MiXCR; each CDR3 protein has one entry. The table records 600,000 to 1,000,000 distinct CDR3 sequences, roughly 60% of them present only once. The chain has TRBV6-6 and TRBJ1-6; TRBD1 matches at 9 bases. The receptor comes from a man aged 25 to 45 in good health. The material sequenced was blood. In DNA, the CDR3 is TGTGCCAGCAGTACAGGGGGCACGGGTAATTCACCCCTCCACTTT. Its protein is CASSTGGTGNSPLHF.